Below, 32 T cell receptor beta chains from the same sample are listed, as sequenced in a study of siplizumab effects on memory and regulatory T cells. TCRdb keeps only in-frame clones here, not all; method: immunoSEQ multiplex PCR. Of 100,000 or so clones in the sample, around 94% were seen once. Sample: Tregs sorted from blood. The receptors here all came from a human donor in good health.

The count of this clone is one. J is TRBJ2-7 and V is TRBV5-6; D possibly corresponds to TRBD2 (5 bases). Trimming took off 3 bases at V and 4 bases at J, with 14 bases between the two ends. The germline CDR1 and CDR2 sequences are SGHDT and YYEEEE. This CDR3 is 14 amino acids long. The CDR3 loop reads CASSYGLFGYEQYF. The CDR3, as DNA: TGTGCCAGCAGCTATGGACTTTTCGGATACGAGCAGTACTTC. The full variable domain, rest sourced from reference TRBV5-6 and TRBJ2-7, is DAGVTQSPTHLIKTRGQQVTLRCSPKSGHDTVSWYQQALGQGPQFIFQYYEEEERQRGNFPDRFSGHQFPNYSSELNVNALLLGDSALYLCASSYGLFGYEQYFGPGTRLTVT.

The chain carries TRBV29-1 and TRBJ1-1, with D unresolved. Between the trimmed V and J ends, which lost 3 bases and 10 bases, there was a span of 12 bases. Germline-derived CDR1 and CDR2 are SQVTM and ANQGSEA. CDR3 size: 11 residues. In nucleotides, the CDR3 is TGCAGCGTTGAGGCCCTTCCCGGAGCTTTCTTT. Translated: CSVEALPGAFF.

The rearrangement uses TRBV19 and TRBJ2-1; D unclear. Germline-derived CDR1 and CDR2 are LNHDA and SQIVND (reference sequence). This CDR3 region has 13 residues. Trimming took 7 bases from V and 8 from J, leaving 15 bases between them. DNA of the CDR3: TGTGCCAGTAATGGAATCAGGCGCGATGAGCAGTTCTTC. It specifies CASNGIRRDEQFF.

This sequence joins TRBV28 and TRBJ2-7, with unresolved D. Germline lookup yields CDR1 MDHEN and CDR2 SYDVKM. This CDR3 spans 15 amino acids. The ends were cut back, 2 bases at V and 3 bases at J, with 14 bases in the middle. Here the CDR3 reads CASSLKLGGNYEQYF. CDR3 DNA sequence: TGTGCCAGCAGTTTAAAACTGGGCGGTAACTACGAGCAGTACTTC.

This clone was detected once. The chain has TRBV28 and TRBJ1-2; D possibly corresponds to TRBD1 (6 bases). Germline V gives CDR1 MDHEN, CDR2 SYDVKM. The length of the CDR3 is 15 residues. The V end was cut by 5 bases, the J end by 7 bases, with 20 bases between. The CDR3 reads CASSRDPGGVGGYTF. CDR3 DNA sequence: TGTGCCAGCAGTCGTGACCCGGGGGGCGTGGGTGGCTACACCTTC.

The genes are TRBV7-8 and TRBJ1-1; 10 positions match TRBD1. The V gene's germline CDR1 is SGHVS and CDR2 FQNEAQ. J lost 4 bases, V lost 1 base, and 3 bases had no gene match. The CDR3 sequence is 15 residues long. CDR3 nucleotides: TGTGCCAGCAGCTTAGAAGGACAGGGGGGCACTGAAGCTTTCTTT. This codes for CASSLEGQGGTEAFF.

CDR3 amino acids: CSGQGAYGYTF. CDR3 coding DNA: TGCAGCGGGCAGGGGGCTTATGGCTACACCTTC. This chain links TRBV29-1 with TRBJ1-2; TRBD1 matches at 8 bases. The CDR3 extends over 11 amino acids. With 7 bases clipped from V and 5 bases from J, the junction kept 3 bases outside the gene matches. Germline CDR1 and CDR2: SQVTM and ANQGSEA.

The CDR3 sequence is CASSQVLAGVADTQYF. CDR3 nucleotide sequence: TGTGCCAGCAGCCAAGTTCTAGCGGGAGTAGCAGATACGCAGTATTTT. The chain couples TRBV14 to TRBJ2-3, with 10 nucleotides matching TRBD2. V shed 1 base and J 4 bases; nucleotides not matched to a gene: 5. Germline lookup yields CDR1 SGHDN and CDR2 FVKESK. This CDR3 region has 16 residues.

V and J are TRBV2 and TRBJ1-1; D is possibly TRBD1 (6 bases). The CDR3 totals 13 residues. V shed 11 bases and J shed 1 base, with 14 bases lying between them. Germline CDR1 reads SNHLY; CDR2 reads FYNNEI. CDR3 DNA: TGTGCCGTCTATTGGGGGCCGAACACTGAAGCTTTCTTT. This gives the protein CAVYWGPNTEAFF.

The V gene is TRBV5-1, the J gene TRBJ2-5, with TRBD2 matching over 11 bases. The V gene end was trimmed by 4 bases and the J gene end by 5 bases; junction bases not matched to a gene: 10. This CDR3 is built from 16 residues. Per germline, CDR1 SGHRS and CDR2 YFSETQ. CDR3 protein: CASSELIAGGGETQYF. CDR3 coding DNA: TGCGCCAGCAGCGAACTGATAGCGGGAGGGGGGGAGACCCAGTACTTC.

This rearrangement joins TRBV30 to TRBJ2-1; perhaps TRBD2 as D (5 bases). CDR1 and CDR2 from the germline V gene are GTSNPN and SVGIG (reference sequence). The V gene lost 2 bases and the J gene lost 8 bases, with 7 bases spanning the gap. The CDR3 contains 11 residues. This CDR3 is CAWSSSHEQFF. The CDR3 DNA sequence: TGTGCCTGGAGTTCTAGCCATGAGCAGTTCTTC. Combining the CDR3 with reference TRBV30 and TRBJ2-1 gives the whole variable domain SQTIHQWPATLVQPVGSPLSLECTVEGTSNPNLYWYRQAAGRGLQLLFYSVGIGQISSEVPQNLSASRPQDRQFILSSKKLLLSDSGFYLCAWSSSHEQFFGPGTRLTVL.

This chain connects TRBV19 to TRBJ2-7, with a weak D call TRBD1 (8 bases). The CDR3 length is 16 residues. Trimming took 4 bases from V and 7 from J, leaving 23 bases between them. In germline, CDR1 is LNHDA, CDR2 SQIVND (reference sequence). CDR3 sequence: CASSTTGGQGASEQYF. The CDR3 DNA sequence: TGTGCCAGTAGTACCACCGGGGGGCAGGGGGCGAGTGAGCAGTACTTC.

The chain joins TRBV28 to TRBJ2-3, with D hard to call. CDR1 is MDHEN and CDR2 is SYDVKM in the germline V gene. This CDR3 spans 15 amino acids. The germline V and J ends were trimmed by 7 bases and 7 bases, with 21 bases remaining between them. The CDR3 region has the DNA TGTGCCAGCACCACTCCGGGCCCGCTGATCAATACGCAGTATTTT. It encodes CASTTPGPLINTQYF.

The chain recombines TRBV7-9 with TRBJ2-2, with 8 bases that match TRBD2. This CDR3 is built from 16 residues. V was clipped by 2 bases and J by 0 bases; unmatched bases: 2. Germline CDR1 SEHNR, CDR2 FQNEAQ (reference sequence). CDR3 DNA: TGTGCCAGCAGCTTATCGGGACTAGCGAACACCGGGGAGCTGTTTTTT. Its protein product is CASSLSGLANTGELFF.

V and J are TRBV5-6 and TRBJ2-7; 8 bases are a match to TRBD1. The CDR3 sequence is 17 residues long. Looked up from germline, CDR1 is SGHDT and CDR2 is YYEEEE. Trimming removed 5 bases from V and 0 bases from J; junction bases left unmatched: 13. The CDR3 loop reads CASSLRNGQGFSYEQYF. The CDR3 DNA follows: TGTGCCAGCAGTTTGCGAAATGGACAGGGATTCTCCTACGAGCAGTACTTC.

The chain couples TRBV5-1 to TRBJ2-1; 7 nucleotides agree with TRBD2. Germline CDR1 is SGHRS and CDR2 is YFSETQ. The J segment lost 0 bases and the V segment lost 2 bases, leaving 5 bases of the junction unmatched. CDR3 length: 16 residues. CDR3: CASSLGLGSSYNEQFF. CDR3 sequence (DNA): TGCGCCAGCAGCTTAGGACTAGGGAGCTCCTACAATGAGCAGTTCTTC.

This chain links TRBV10-3 with TRBJ1-4; 12 bases are shared with TRBD1. The CDR3 totals 19 residues. V lost 6 bases and J lost 3; bases outside the gene matches: 14. Germline assignment: CDR1 ENHRY and CDR2 SYGVKD. The CDR3 reads CAIRDSPGQGASANEKLFF. CDR3 in DNA: TGTGCCATCAGAGATTCTCCGGGACAGGGGGCCTCCGCTAATGAAAAACTGTTTTTT.

The chain carries TRBV7-6 and TRBJ2-1; D unresolved. There are 15 residues in the CDR3. V was trimmed by 1 base and J by 9 bases, leaving 16 bases between them. Germline V lookup: CDR1 SGHVS, CDR2 FNYEAQ. CDR3 nucleotide sequence: TGTGCCAGCAGCTTAGAGCGTCATAGCTCTCTTGAGCAGTTCTTC. Its translation: CASSLERHSSLEQFF.

The chain is built from TRBV7-3 and TRBJ1-1; the D gene is possibly TRBD1 (5 bases). The CDR3 loop spans 13 amino acids. Germline lookup yields CDR1 SGHTA and CDR2 FQGTGA. V lost 5 bases and J lost 5, with 12 bases in between. The CDR3 loop reads CASSPDIITEAFF. The CDR3 bases are TGTGCCAGCAGCCCGGACATTATAACTGAAGCTTTCTTT.

The chain carries TRBV7-6 and TRBJ1-5; TRBD1 aligns across 8 bases. The V and J ends lost 2 bases and 6 bases, in that order; junction bases with no gene match: 3. The CDR3 contains 14 residues. Germline CDR1 SGHVS, CDR2 FNYEAQ. The CDR3: CASSLIQGVQPQHF. The CDR3 bases are TGTGCCAGCAGCTTAATACAGGGGGTTCAGCCCCAGCATTTT.

V gene TRBV2 combines with J gene TRBJ1-2; D unresolved. This CDR3 comprises 12 residues. The V end was cut by 7 bases, the J end by 6 bases, with 12 bases between. The germline V gene encodes CDR1 SNHLY and CDR2 FYNNEI. The DNA for the CDR3 is TGTGCCAGCACCGGGCCTCTTAATGGCTACACCTTC. Its protein product is CASTGPLNGYTF.

The chain is built from TRBV6-4 and TRBJ2-5; D might be TRBD1 (6 bases). Between the trimmed V and J ends, which lost 6 bases and 2 bases, there was a span of 13 bases. The CDR3 runs to 14 residues. Looked up from germline, CDR1 is MRHNA and CDR2 is SNTAGT. CDR3 coding DNA: TGTGCCAGCAGACGGAAGGACAGTCAAGAGACCCAGTACTTC. It codes for CASRRKDSQETQYF.

This chain joins TRBV19 and TRBJ1-3; 10 bases line up with TRBD1. Germline V lookup: CDR1 LNHDA, CDR2 SQIVND (reference sequence). The CDR3 has 15 residues. With 5 bases clipped from V and 4 bases from J, the junction kept 5 bases outside the gene matches. The CDR3 DNA follows: TGTGCCAGTAGTCTGACAGGGGGCGACGGAAACACCATATATTTT. Translating it yields CASSLTGGDGNTIYF. The full variable domain, completed using reference TRBV19 and TRBJ1-3, is DGGITQSPKYLFRKEGQNVTLSCEQNLNHDAMYWYRQDPGQGLRLIYYSQIVNDFQKGDIAEGYSVSREKKESFPLTVTSAQKNPTAFYLCASSLTGGDGNTIYFGEGSWLTVV.

This chain links TRBV28 with TRBJ2-6, with 9 bases identical to TRBD1. This CDR3 spans 15 amino acids. Germline lookup yields CDR1 MDHEN and CDR2 SYDVKM. J gave up 2 bases and V 5 bases, and 1 base lay outside the gene matches. CDR3 coding DNA: TGTGCCAGCAGTACAGGGGGCGCTGGGGCCAACGTCCTGACTTTC. Its translation: CASSTGGAGANVLTF.

V usage is TRBV5-4 and J usage is TRBJ2-5, with D perhaps assigned TRBD1 or TRBD2 (5 bases each). The better agreement between TRBJ2-7 and the DNA end casts doubt on the J call. CDR3 length equals 16 residues. The germline gives CDR1 SGHNT, CDR2 YYREEE (reference sequence). This chain's CDR3 is CASSLESGTHSYEQYF. CDR3 nucleotides: TGTGCCAGCAGCTTGGAGTCTGGGACGCATTCCTACGAGCAGTACTTC.

The chain recombines TRBV6-4 with TRBJ2-6; no firm D call. The CDR3 consists of 14 residues. Germline lookup yields CDR1 MRHNA and CDR2 SNTAGT. Trimming shortened V by 6 bases and J by 0 bases, and 6 bases separated the two germline ends. This CDR3 is CASSAISGANVLTF. In DNA, the CDR3 is TGTGCCAGCAGCGCGATCTCTGGGGCCAACGTCCTGACTTTC.

This chain's CDR3 is CASGQPSNYGYTF. In DNA form, the CDR3 reads TGTGCCAGCGGGCAGCCTTCTAACTATGGCTACACCTTC. The chain recombines TRBV7-6 with TRBJ1-2; no clear D. Trimming removed 8 bases from V and 0 bases from J, with 10 bases in between. This CDR3 region has 13 residues. CDR1 and CDR2 (germline): SGHVS, FNYEAQ. The full variable domain, with the rest looked up from reference TRBV7-6 and TRBJ1-2, is GAGVSQSPRYKVTKRGQDVALRCDPISGHVSLYWYRQALGQGPEFLTYFNYEAQQDKSGLPNDRFSAERPEGSISTLTIQRTEQRDSAMYRCASGQPSNYGYTFGSGTRLTVV.

The genes are TRBV6-5 and TRBJ2-3; D not resolved. Germline V gives CDR1 MNHEY, CDR2 SVGAGI. The V gene lost 6 bases and the J gene lost 1 base, with 11 bases spanning the gap. The CDR3 has 14 amino acids. CDR3 region: CASSPSGGTDTQYF. The CDR3 nucleotides read TGTGCCAGCAGCCCCAGTGGGGGCACAGATACGCAGTATTTT.

This chain connects TRBV7-9 to TRBJ2-3; 7 bases are shared with TRBD1. J lost 2 bases, V lost 5 bases, and 7 bases had no gene match. The CDR3 totals 15 residues. Germline values: CDR1 SEHNR, CDR2 FQNEAQ (reference sequence). CDR3 sequence: CASSRRGPATDTQYF. The CDR3 DNA is TGTGCCAGCAGCCGTAGGGGGCCCGCCACAGATACGCAGTATTTT.

V usage is TRBV5-5 and J usage is TRBJ2-7, with 7 bases identical to TRBD2. Germline CDR1 reads SGHKS; CDR2 reads YYEKEE (reference sequence). The trim removed 4 bases at V and 3 bases at J, leaving 22 bases unmatched. The CDR3 loop spans 19 amino acids. CDR3: CASSPLRRSWRETGYEQYF. CDR3 DNA sequence: TGTGCCAGCAGCCCCCTGAGACGTTCTTGGCGGGAGACGGGCTACGAGCAGTACTTC. The full variable domain, in which reference TRBV5-5 and TRBJ2-7 provide the parts outside the CDR3, is DAGVTQSPTHLIKTRGQQVTLRCSPISGHKSVSWYQQVLGQGPQFIFQYYEKEERGRGNFPDRFSARQFPNYSSELNVNALLLGDSALYLCASSPLRRSWRETGYEQYFGPGTRLTVT.

The rearrangement uses TRBV6-6 and TRBJ2-7, with a tentative D call TRBD1 (5 bases). The V gene lost 6 bases and the J gene lost 2 bases, with 17 bases spanning the gap. Germline CDR1 and CDR2: MNHNY and SVGAGI (reference sequence). This CDR3 has 15 amino acids. The CDR3 DNA sequence: TGTGCCAGCAGCCCCCAGGGCCTGCCACCCTACGAGCAGTACTTC. It yields the protein CASSPQGLPPYEQYF.

This clone occurred once. The chain uses TRBV11-3 and TRBJ2-1; 14 bases match TRBD2. Germline assignment: CDR1 SGHNT and CDR2 YENEEA. There are 15 residues in the CDR3. The trim removed 6 bases at V and 8 bases at J, leaving 6 bases unmatched. CDR3 DNA: TGTGCCAGCAGTTCACCGGGACTAGCGGGAGATGAGCAGTTCTTC. Translated: CASSSPGLAGDEQFF.